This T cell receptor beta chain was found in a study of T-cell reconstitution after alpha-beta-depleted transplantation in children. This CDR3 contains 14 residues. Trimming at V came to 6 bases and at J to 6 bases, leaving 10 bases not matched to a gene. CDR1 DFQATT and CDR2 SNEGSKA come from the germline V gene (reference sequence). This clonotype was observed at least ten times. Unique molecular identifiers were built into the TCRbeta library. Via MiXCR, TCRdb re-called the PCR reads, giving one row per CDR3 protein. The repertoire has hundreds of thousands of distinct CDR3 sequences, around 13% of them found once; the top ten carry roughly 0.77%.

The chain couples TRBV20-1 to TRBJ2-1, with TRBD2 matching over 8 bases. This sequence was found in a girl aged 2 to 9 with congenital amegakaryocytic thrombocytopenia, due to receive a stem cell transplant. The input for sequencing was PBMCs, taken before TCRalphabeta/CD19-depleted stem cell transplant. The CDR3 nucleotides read TGCAGTGCCCGACCGGGACTAGTAGGCAATGAGCAGTTCTTC. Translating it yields CSARPGLVGNEQFF.